These T cell receptor beta chains were read from a single sample in a study of neoadjuvant anti-PD-1 for oral cavity cancer. The method was immunoSEQ multiplex PCR; TCRdb's version includes in-frame clones alone and lacks a portion of them. The repertoire holds 75,000 to 100,000 clones, with about 80% as singletons. Sequencing used PBMCs, obtained before nivolumab (anti-PD-1) treatment. The origin of the receptors is a person aged 40-85 years with oral cavity squamous cell carcinoma. Each CDR3 is given with its conserved first and last residue. A D gene is named only where the DNA matches it firmly. The size of a clone is reported for some rows only, either as once, few or many, or as a class for expanded clones.

J gene	D gene	V gene	clone size	CDR3 protein	CDR3 DNA
TRBJ1-2	-	TRBV6-6	-	CASSYSGQNYGYTF	TGTGCCAGCAGTTACTCTGGACAGAACTATGGCTACACCTTC
TRBJ1-1	-	TRBV5-1	-	CASSSHPGPNTEAFF	TGCGCCAGCAGCTCTCACCCGGGGCCCAACACTGAAGCTTTCTTT
TRBJ2-2	TRBD2	TRBV7-2	-	CASSWGTTTTGELFF	TGTGCCAGCAGCTGGGGGACTACCACCACCGGGGAGCTGTTTTTT
TRBJ1-2	TRBD1	TRBV28	-	CASSLSQGAPNYGYTF	TGTGCCAGCAGTTTGTCCCAGGGGGCGCCTAACTATGGCTACACCTTC
TRBJ2-2	-	TRBV2	-	CASSARALGELFF	TGTGCCAGCAGTGCCCGGGCCCTCGGGGAGCTGTTTTTT
TRBJ1-4	TRBD1	TRBV25-1	-	CASSETGGRYEKLFF	TGTGCCAGCAGTGAGACAGGGGGAAGATATGAAAAACTGTTTTTT
TRBJ2-7	TRBD1	TRBV6-1	-	CASSSGQGLTYEQYF	TGTGCCAGCAGTAGCGGACAGGGACTCACCTACGAGCAGTACTTC
TRBJ2-1	-	TRBV19	once	CASSIAFEINEQFF	TGTGCCAGTAGTATTGCCTTTGAAATAAATGAGCAGTTCTTC
TRBJ2-7	-	TRBV6-1	-	CASSLRVNYEQYF	TGTGCCAGCAGTCTAAGGGTAAACTACGAGCAGTACTTC
TRBJ2-1	-	TRBV9	-	CASSVDGGIYNEQFF	TGTGCCAGCAGCGTAGATGGTGGGATCTACAATGAGCAGTTCTTC
TRBJ1-3	-	TRBV5-1	once	CASSFAGTAVSGNTIYF	TGCGCCAGCAGCTTTGCCGGGACGGCGGTCTCTGGAAACACCATATATTTT
TRBJ2-5	-	TRBV10-3	-	CAIQPGPAETQYF	TGTGCCATTCAGCCGGGGCCAGCGGAGACCCAGTACTTC
TRBJ2-5	-	TRBV9	-	CASSVTLEEGETQYF	TGTGCCAGCAGCGTGACCCTGGAGGAAGGAGAGACCCAGTACTTC
TRBJ2-3	-	TRBV27	-	CASRVEPSTDTQYF	TGTGCCAGCAGAGTAGAACCCTCCACAGATACGCAGTATTTT
TRBJ2-1	-	TRBV9	-	CASSVRSGDGEQFF	TGTGCCAGCAGCGTAAGGTCAGGGGACGGTGAGCAGTTCTTC
TRBJ2-5	-	TRBV6-1	-	CASRTSGPRAETQYF	TGTGCCAGCAGAACCTCGGGGCCGCGGGCAGAGACCCAGTACTTC
TRBJ2-3	TRBD2	TRBV6-1	-	CASRWTSGSTDTQYF	TGTGCCAGCAGATGGACTAGCGGGAGCACAGATACGCAGTATTTT
TRBJ2-1	-	TRBV19	medium-sized	CASSWGREADEQFF	TGTGCCAGTAGTTGGGGAAGGGAGGCTGATGAGCAGTTCTTC
TRBJ1-3	-	TRBV27	-	CASSPRTGPGNTIYF	TGTGCCAGCAGCCCCCGGACCGGCCCTGGAAACACCATATATTTT
TRBJ2-5	-	TRBV5-6	-	CASSFTAQETQYF	TGTGCCAGCAGCTTTACGGCCCAAGAGACCCAGTACTTC
TRBJ1-5	-	TRBV6-6	-	CAAHSGAHQPQHF	TGTGCCGCCCATTCAGGGGCTCATCAGCCCCAGCATTTT
TRBJ2-7	TRBD2	TRBV11-2	-	CASSLLAGTGEQYF	TGTGCCAGCAGCCTCCTAGCGGGTACGGGCGAGCAGTACTTC
TRBJ1-2	-	TRBV2	few	CASSPGTNYGYTF	TGTGCCAGCAGTCCCGGGACGAACTATGGCTACACCTTC
TRBJ1-1	TRBD1	TRBV7-7	-	CASSPDRVGTEAFF	TGTGCTAGCAGCCCGGACAGGGTCGGCACTGAAGCTTTCTTT
TRBJ2-7	TRBD2	TRBV9	-	CASSVGVGASGDSYEQYF	TGTGCCAGCAGCGTAGGAGTAGGTGCTAGCGGGGACTCCTACGAGCAGTACTTC
TRBJ2-1	-	TRBV29-1	-	CSGRGGNEQFF	TGCAGCGGGAGGGGGGGGAATGAGCAGTTCTTC
TRBJ2-6	-	TRBV30	once	CAWSSSGANVLTF	TGTGCCTGGAGTAGCTCTGGGGCCAACGTCCTGACTTTC
TRBJ1-5	-	TRBV7-3	-	CASSSGGSGQPQHF	TGTGCCAGCAGCTCCGGGGGCAGTGGTCAGCCCCAGCATTTT
TRBJ2-3	-	TRBV7-6	-	CASSSPNTDTQYF	TGTGCCAGCAGCTCTCCCAACACAGATACGCAGTATTTT
TRBJ2-2	-	TRBV11-2	-	CASSPTPGPGGELFF	TGTGCCAGCAGCCCAACTCCGGGCCCCGGGGGGGAGCTGTTTTTT
TRBJ1-5	TRBD1	TRBV5-4	-	CASSRQGDSQPQHF	TGTGCCAGCAGCCGACAGGGGGACAGTCAGCCCCAGCATTTT
TRBJ1-2	TRBD1	TRBV29-1	-	CSASTSADRGNNGYTF	TGCAGCGCTTCCACCTCTGCGGACAGGGGGAACAATGGCTACACCTTC
TRBJ2-1	-	TRBV2	-	CASSLGPYNEQFF	TGTGCCAGCAGCTTGGGTCCCTACAATGAGCAGTTCTTC
TRBJ2-7	TRBD2	TRBV14	once	CASSLGLAFEQYF	TGTGCCAGCAGCCTCGGACTAGCGTTCGAGCAGTACTTC
TRBJ2-1	-	TRBV9	-	CASSPGTSDNEQFF	TGTGCCAGCAGCCCCGGGACTTCAGACAATGAGCAGTTCTTC
TRBJ1-5	-	TRBV4-2	-	CASSQRGQGEAYQPQHF	TGTGCCAGCAGCCAAAGGGGCCAGGGTGAGGCGTATCAGCCCCAGCATTTT
TRBJ2-2	-	TRBV5-1	-	CASSLSVRRNTGELFF	TGCGCCAGCAGCTTGAGCGTTCGCCGTAACACCGGGGAGCTGTTTTTT
TRBJ2-3	-	TRBV4-1	-	CASSQDVGSTDTQYF	TGCGCCAGCAGCCAAGATGTAGGGAGCACAGATACGCAGTATTTT
TRBJ1-4	-	TRBV5-6	once	CASRLYREKLNEKLFF	TGTGCCAGCAGGCTCTACAGGGAGAAACTTAATGAAAAACTGTTTTTT
TRBJ1-5	TRBD1	TRBV5-6	-	CASSLGDRENQPQHF	TGTGCCAGCAGCTTGGGGGACAGGGAGAATCAGCCCCAGCATTTT
TRBJ2-3	TRBD2	TRBV10-2	few	CASSEPTGLDVTQYF	TGCGCCAGCAGTGAGCCAACGGGACTAGACGTTACGCAGTATTTT
TRBJ2-7	-	TRBV5-1	-	CASSRGKDYEQYF	TGCGCCAGCAGCCGCGGAAAGGACTACGAGCAGTACTTC
TRBJ2-5	-	TRBV20-1	-	CSGAVEETQYF	TGCAGTGGGGCGGTCGAAGAGACCCAGTACTTC
TRBJ1-3	TRBD1	TRBV27	-	CASSFPTGISGNTIYF	TGTGCCAGCAGTTTCCCGACAGGGATCTCTGGAAACACCATATATTTT
TRBJ1-5	-	TRBV7-2	-	CASSLWQGTYSNQPQHF	TGTGCCAGCAGCTTGTGGCAGGGGACCTATAGCAATCAGCCCCAGCATTTT